This T cell receptor (beta chain) was profiled in a study of blood T cell repertoires in COVID-19. Study information: The United States, Italy and Spain provided the acute and convalescent COVID-19 samples. From T cells, B-cell-depleted T cells, or PBMCs came the material, which was cDNA or gDNA.

Trimming left V 5 bases short and J 0 bases short, with 9 bases between. The length of the CDR3 is 13 residues. CDR1 and CDR2 from the germline V gene are SGHKS and YYEKEE (reference sequence). Study processing details: The authors estimated nucleated cell counts from reference gene primer amplification. The assay was immunoSEQ multiplex PCR, and TCRdb's table has in-frame clones only and misses some. V, J and clone size are taken as reported in that table, and D and trimming were inferred from the DNA itself. The sample has about 150,000 clones, about 80% seen once. This clone appeared a single time.

V usage is TRBV5-5 and J usage is TRBJ2-7, with D unresolved. Sequenced: peripheral blood. The clonotype was recovered from a man aged 55 to 69 with acute or convalescent COVID-19. The CDR3 loop is CASRRTASYEQYF. The CDR3 coding sequence is TGTGCCAGCAGGCGAACAGCCTCCTACGAGCAGTACTTC.